The 21 T cell receptor beta chains given below trace back to one sample, sequenced in a study of post-analysis software for immune sequencing data. These TCRs are of unknown antigen specificity. Notes on the study in general: A handful of TRBV segments (TRBV5-6, TRBV5-1 and TRBV20-1 among them) occurred more frequently in patients than in controls.

Unique-molecular-identifier-tagged TCR beta cDNA libraries were used. A single record per CDR3 protein comes from TCRdb applying MiXCR to the PCR reads. Found here are roughly 600,000 distinct CDR3 sequences, about 40% of them singletons; the top ten hold 1.7%. The sample comprised blood. The receptors stem from a girl aged 10 to 17 with multiple sclerosis.

This chain links TRBV12-3 or TRBV12-4 with TRBJ2-3; a weak D match, TRBD1 (5 bases). Trimming cost V 6 bases and J 0 bases, with 13 bases left between them. The CDR3 runs to 15 residues. CDR3 bases: TGTGCCAGCAGGTCAAGACAGCTTAGCACAGATACGCAGTATTTT. Its translation is CASRSRQLSTDTQYF.

The genes are TRBV5-1 and TRBJ2-1, with D tentatively TRBD1 (5 bases). CDR3 length: 15 amino acids. Trimming left V 0 bases short and J 2 bases short, with 9 bases between. CDR1 SGHRS and CDR2 YFSETQ come from the germline V gene. The CDR3 loop reads CASSLEKGPYNEQFF. CDR3 sequence (DNA): TGCGCCAGCAGCTTGGAAAAGGGGCCCTACAATGAGCAGTTCTTC. Variable domain in full (rest from reference TRBV5-1 and TRBJ2-1): KAGVTQTPRYLIKTRGQQVTLSCSPISGHRSVSWYQQTPGQGLQFLFEYFSETQRNKGNFPGRFSGRQFSNSRSEMNVSTLELGDSALYLCASSLEKGPYNEQFFGPGTRLTVL.

The gene calls are TRBV7-9 and TRBJ2-5, with 9 bases that match TRBD2. After removal of 5 bases from V and 1 base from J, the junction contained 8 bases not matched to a gene. The CDR3 covers 16 residues. Germline loops: CDR1 SEHNR, CDR2 FQNEAQ (reference sequence). The CDR3 here is CASSPSAGGLQETQYF. In DNA form, the CDR3 reads TGTGCCAGCAGCCCCTCAGCGGGGGGCCTCCAAGAGACCCAGTACTTC.

The V and J genes are TRBV11-1 and TRBJ2-4; D is uncertain. The last part of the DNA fits TRBJ2-7 better; the J call may be wrong. The CDR3 extends over 13 amino acids. The germline V gene has CDR1 SGHAT and CDR2 FQDESV (reference sequence). CDR3 sequence reads: CASSFKLWSEQYF. CDR3 nucleotide sequence: TGTGCCAGCAGCTTTAAGCTGTGGAGCGAGCAGTACTTC.

V gene TRBV20-1 combines with J gene TRBJ2-1; 9 bases are a match to TRBD1. This CDR3 has 15 residues. The ends lost 3 bases at V and 7 bases at J; junction bases unmatched: 10. Germline V CDR1 and CDR2: DFQATT, SNEGSKA (reference sequence). CDR3 protein: CSASPGTGHGNEQFF. The DNA for the CDR3 is TGCAGTGCTAGTCCTGGGACAGGGCATGGGAATGAGCAGTTCTTC.

The CDR3 reads CASSQDSQGQYSPLHF. DNA for the CDR3: TGCGCCAGCAGCCAAGATAGCCAGGGACAATATTCACCCCTCCACTTT. This chain connects TRBV4-1 to TRBJ1-6; D is possibly TRBD1 (6 bases). The germline V gene encodes CDR1 MGHRA and CDR2 YSYEKL. Trimming shortened V by 0 bases and J by 8 bases, and 14 bases separated the two germline ends. The CDR3 is made up of 16 amino acids.

The chain uses TRBV12-3 or TRBV12-4 and TRBJ2-7; D is tentatively TRBD1 or TRBD2 (5 bases each). The germline V and J ends were trimmed by 7 bases and 4 bases, with 11 bases remaining between them. There are 12 residues in the CDR3. The CDR3 is CASTVGGYEQYF. The CDR3 nucleotides are TGTGCCAGCACCGTTGGGGGATACGAGCAGTACTTC.

This chain joins TRBV12-3 or TRBV12-4 and TRBJ1-2; D perhaps matches TRBD1 (5 bases). The V and J ends lost 0 bases and 7 bases respectively, with 9 bases between them. The length of the CDR3 is 13 residues. In nucleotides, the CDR3 is TGTGCCAGCAGTTTAGCCGGGGCTAGTGGCTACACCTTC. As protein: CASSLAGASGYTF.

This chain connects TRBV25-1 to TRBJ1-4; maybe TRBD1 (5 bases). The CDR3 is made up of 12 amino acids. Germline assignment: CDR1 MGHDK and CDR2 SYGVNS. Trimming removed 9 bases at V and 7 bases at J, with 12 bases between. The DNA for the CDR3 is TGTGCCAGTATCGGGACGGGTGAAAAACTGTTTTTT. It codes for CASIGTGEKLFF.

A few counts support this clonotype. This chain connects TRBV7-9 to TRBJ2-7; unclear D gene. This CDR3 comprises 12 residues. Deletions cut 2 bases from V and 4 bases from J, with 6 bases between. In germline, CDR1 is SEHNR, CDR2 FQNEAQ (reference sequence). DNA of the CDR3: TGTGCCAGCAGCTTACAGCCTTACGAGCAGTACTTC. This sequence encodes CASSLQPYEQYF. The whole variable domain, remainder taken from reference TRBV7-9 and TRBJ2-7, is DTGVSQNPRHKITKRGQNVTFRCDPISEHNRLYWYRQTLGQGPEFLTYFQNEAQLEKSRLLSDRFSAERPKGSFSTLEIQRTEQGDSAMYLCASSLQPYEQYFGPGTRLTVT.

The V and J genes are TRBV7-2 and TRBJ2-1; TRBD2 matches 10 bases. V shed 1 base, J shed 10 bases, and the junction held 10 bases outside the gene matches. The CDR3 is 16 residues long. Germline loops: CDR1 SGHTA, CDR2 FQGNSA. CDR3 sequence reads: CASSLVPSGGSGEQFF. In DNA form, the CDR3 reads TGTGCCAGCAGCTTAGTCCCTAGCGGGGGCTCGGGGGAGCAGTTCTTC. Full variable domain (rest looked up from reference TRBV7-2 and TRBJ2-1): GAGVSQSPSNKVTEKGKDVELRCDPISGHTALYWYRQSLGQGLEFLIYFQGNSAPDKSGLPSDRFSAERTGGSVSTLTIQRTQQEDSAVYLCASSLVPSGGSGEQFFGPGTRLTVL.

The chain recombines TRBV6-1 with TRBJ1-5, with 7 bases fitting TRBD1. The germline V gene has CDR1 MNHNS and CDR2 SASEGT. This CDR3 region has 16 residues. V was clipped by 5 bases and J by 3 bases; unmatched bases: 10. The CDR3 DNA sequence: TGTGCCAGCAGTACCACCCGGGACAGTGTCAATCAGCCCCAGCATTTT. Amino acid sequence: CASSTTRDSVNQPQHF.

This clonotype has more than one count but fewer than ten. This sequence joins TRBV5-1 and TRBJ2-3, with no clear D. CDR1 SGHRS and CDR2 YFSETQ come from the germline V gene. Trimming took 0 bases from V and 1 from J, leaving 6 bases between them. The CDR3 runs 14 residues. The CDR3 region has the DNA TGCGCCAGCAGCTTGGAACTACGCACAGATACGCAGTATTTT. As protein: CASSLELRTDTQYF.

CDR3: CASSSWGPLAKNIQYF. In DNA form, the CDR3 reads TGCGCCAGCAGCTCGTGGGGTCCTCTAGCCAAAAACATTCAGTACTTC. V gene TRBV5-1 combines with J gene TRBJ2-4; D uncertain. Trimming removed 3 bases from V and 0 bases from J, with 13 bases in between. The V gene's germline CDR1 is SGHRS and CDR2 YFSETQ. CDR3 length: 16 residues.

This clonotype showed up just a few times. The CDR3 loop reads CASSFAGPQSGFF. The CDR3 coding sequence is TGTGCCAGCAGCTTTGCGGGGCCGCAATCGGGGTTCTTC. The V call is TRBV7-2, the J call TRBJ2-1, with D possibly TRBD2 on 6 matching bases. CDR3 length equals 13 residues. V was pared by 3 bases and J by 15 bases, with 18 bases between. CDR1 is SGHTA, CDR2 FQGNSA, per germline.

The chain employs TRBV5-1 and TRBJ1-4; the D gene is possibly TRBD1 (6 bases). V shed 5 bases and J shed 3 bases, with 14 bases lying between them. This CDR3 has 15 amino acids. Germline-derived CDR1 and CDR2 are SGHRS and YFSETQ. In DNA, the CDR3 is TGCGCCAGCAGACCGCTACAGGGTCCTAATGAAAAACTGTTTTTT. Its protein is CASRPLQGPNEKLFF.

This sequence joins TRBV3-1 and TRBJ1-1; D is ambiguous. Trimming took 6 bases from V and 5 from J, leaving 13 bases between them. Germline V gene data show CDR1 as LGHDT and CDR2 as YNNKEL (reference sequence). This CDR3 contains 13 residues. The CDR3 region has the DNA TGTGCCAGCAGGGACTGGGGAGGGACTGAAGCTTTCTTT. Translating it yields CASRDWGGTEAFF.

The chain joins TRBV12-3 or TRBV12-4 to TRBJ2-5; a weak D match, TRBD1 (6 bases). V shed 7 bases and J shed 5 bases, with 14 bases lying between them. The CDR3 loop spans 13 amino acids. The CDR3 spells CASTRNREETQYF. The CDR3 DNA is TGTGCCAGCACCAGGAACAGGGAGGAGACCCAGTACTTC.

The genes are TRBV5-1 and TRBJ2-7; D perhaps matches TRBD2 (5 bases). V shed 2 bases and J shed 6 bases, with 12 bases lying between them. CDR1 is SGHRS and CDR2 is YFSETQ in the germline V gene. This CDR3 comprises 13 residues. For the CDR3, the DNA is TGCGCCAGCAGCTTAGATTCAAGCGGCGAGCAGTACTTC. Translated: CASSLDSSGEQYF.

With respect to this clonotype: Sequence at one end of the junction differs from germline and may be a read error. The rearrangement uses TRBV5-1 and TRBJ2-1; 8 bases are a match to TRBD1. This CDR3 contains 12 residues. Germline V CDR1 and CDR2: SGHRS, YFSETQ. For the CDR3, the DNA is TGTGCCAGTGGACAGGGATACAATGAGCAGTTCTTC. Its translation is CASGQGYNEQFF.

V usage is TRBV20-1 and J usage is TRBJ2-2, with TRBD2 matching 12 bases. V gave up 4 bases and J gave up 5 bases; unmatched junction bases: 8. Germline CDR1 is DFQATT and CDR2 is SNEGSKA (reference sequence). This CDR3 has 16 amino acids. The CDR3 sequence is CSAMRLAGGITGELFF. The CDR3 DNA follows: TGCAGTGCTATGAGGCTAGCGGGGGGGATAACCGGGGAGCTGTTTTTT.